This T cell receptor beta chain was found in a study of identical twins. Remarks on this clonotype: Its antigen is as yet unknown.

Study results and caveats: Its conclusions, products of cross-sectional statistical analysis, did not come from following the same donors.

Using its own MiXCR run on the 5' RACE reads, TCRdb lists one record per CDR3 protein. Here the sample spans 1,800,000 or so distinct CDR3 sequences, less than 40% being singletons. The CDR3 is 16 residues long. V dropped 4 bases and J dropped 3 bases, with 17 bases sitting between them. In germline, CDR1 is SGHRS, CDR2 YFSETQ. The donor group consisted entirely of healthy Caucasians. The sequenced sample was cord blood. The TCR comes from a newborn girl in good health. The chain has TRBV5-1 and TRBJ2-1, with D possibly being TRBD1 (6 bases). The CDR3 is CASSQGTSFVYNEQFF. CDR3 nucleotides: TGCGCCAGCAGCCAGGGGACCAGCTTCGTCTACAATGAGCAGTTCTTC.